This T cell receptor (beta chain) was identified during a study of blood T cell repertoires in COVID-19. This CDR3 spans 12 amino acids. The V and J ends lost 8 bases and 6 bases, in that order; junction bases with no gene match: 0. Germline-derived CDR1 and CDR2 are KGHSH and LQKENI. In the original processing: Amplified reference gene primers provided the basis for estimating nucleated cell counts. Using immunoSEQ multiplex PCR, the repertoire was profiled, and TCRdb retains in-frame clones only, with some absent. V and J calls plus clone size are reproduced from that table; the DNA served to infer D and trimming. This sample has about 250,000 clones; approximately 89% occur once, and the top ten carry 1.5% to 2%.

This sequence was found in a woman aged 55-69 years who had recovered from COVID-19. Sequenced input: peripheral blood. This chain connects TRBV18 to TRBJ2-3; 12 bases are shared with TRBD2. The CDR3 sequence: CASGLAGDTQYF. The CDR3 DNA follows: TGTGCCAGCGGACTAGCGGGGGATACGCAGTATTTT. Together with reference TRBV18 and TRBJ2-3, the CDR3 gives the full variable domain: NAGVMQNPRHLVRRRGQEARLRCSPMKGHSHVYWYRQLPEEGLKFMVYLQKENIIDESGMPKERFSAEFPKEGPSILRIQQVVRGDSAAYFCASGLAGDTQYFGPGTRLTVL.